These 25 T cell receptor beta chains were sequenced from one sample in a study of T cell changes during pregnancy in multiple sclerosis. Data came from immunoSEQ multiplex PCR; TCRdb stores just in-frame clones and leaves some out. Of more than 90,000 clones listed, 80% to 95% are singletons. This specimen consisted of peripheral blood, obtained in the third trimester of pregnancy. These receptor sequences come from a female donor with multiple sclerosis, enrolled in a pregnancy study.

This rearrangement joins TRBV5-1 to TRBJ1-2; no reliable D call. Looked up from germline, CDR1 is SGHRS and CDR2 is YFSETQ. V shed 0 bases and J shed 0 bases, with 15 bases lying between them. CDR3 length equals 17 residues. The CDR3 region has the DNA TGCGCCAGCAGCTTGGCAGGCGGAGGAGCCGCTAACTATGGCTACACCTTC. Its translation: CASSLAGGGAANYGYTF.

This CDR3 reads CASSLSRESYEQYF. The DNA for the CDR3 is TGTGCCAGCAGTTTGTCGCGGGAGTCCTACGAGCAGTACTTC. The genes are TRBV27 and TRBJ2-7, with 7 bases aligning to TRBD2. The germline gives CDR1 MNHEY, CDR2 SMNVEV (reference sequence). CDR3 length: 14 amino acids. After removal of 3 bases from V and 1 base from J, the junction contained 3 bases not matched to a gene.

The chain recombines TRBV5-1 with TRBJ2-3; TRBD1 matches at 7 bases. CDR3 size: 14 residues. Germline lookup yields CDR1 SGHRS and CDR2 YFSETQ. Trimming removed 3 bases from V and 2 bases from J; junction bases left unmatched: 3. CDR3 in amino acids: CASSWDSNTDTQYF. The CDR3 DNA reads TGCGCCAGCAGCTGGGACAGCAACACAGATACGCAGTATTTT.

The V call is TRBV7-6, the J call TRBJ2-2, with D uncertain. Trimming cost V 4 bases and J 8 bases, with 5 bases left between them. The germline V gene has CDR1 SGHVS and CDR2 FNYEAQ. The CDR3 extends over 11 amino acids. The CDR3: CASSSRGELFF. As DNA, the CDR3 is TGTGCCAGCAGCTCTCGGGGGGAGCTGTTTTTT.

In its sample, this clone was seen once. CDR3 bases: TGTGCCAGCAGTCCCTCCAAAGGACCGGGGACAGGCGAGCAGTACTTC. This gives the protein CASSPSKGPGTGEQYF. The chain has TRBV27 and TRBJ2-7, with 8 nucleotides matching TRBD1. Losses at the gene ends were 5 bases for V and 6 bases for J; bases not matched to a gene: 15. Germline values: CDR1 MNHEY, CDR2 SMNVEV (reference sequence). CDR3 length equals 16 residues.

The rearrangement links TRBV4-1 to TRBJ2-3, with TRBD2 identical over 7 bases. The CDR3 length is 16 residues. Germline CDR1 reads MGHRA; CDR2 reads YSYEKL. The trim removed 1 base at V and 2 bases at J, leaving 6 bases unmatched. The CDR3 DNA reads TGCGCCAGCAGCCAAGTTGGGCGGGAGCCCACAGATACGCAGTATTTT. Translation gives CASSQVGREPTDTQYF.

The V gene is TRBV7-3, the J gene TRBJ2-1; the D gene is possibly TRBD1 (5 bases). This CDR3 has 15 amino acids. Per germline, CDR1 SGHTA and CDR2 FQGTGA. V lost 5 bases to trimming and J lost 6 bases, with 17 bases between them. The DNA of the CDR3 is TGTGCCAGCAGCCCAACCCTAGGGGCCGGCAATGAGCAGTTCTTC. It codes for CASSPTLGAGNEQFF.

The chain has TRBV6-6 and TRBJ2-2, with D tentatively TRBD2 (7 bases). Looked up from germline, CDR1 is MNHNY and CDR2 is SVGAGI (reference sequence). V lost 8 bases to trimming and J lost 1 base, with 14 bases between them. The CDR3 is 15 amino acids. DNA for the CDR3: TGTGCCAGCCTCGGGGGGCAGCTGAACACCGGGGAGCTGTTTTTT. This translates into CASLGGQLNTGELFF.

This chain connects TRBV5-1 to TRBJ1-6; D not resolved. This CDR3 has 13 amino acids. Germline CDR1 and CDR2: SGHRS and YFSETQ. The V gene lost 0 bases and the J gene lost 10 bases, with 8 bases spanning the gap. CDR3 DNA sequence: TGCGCCAGCAGCTTGGCCGCGAGGTCACCCCTCCACTTT. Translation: CASSLAARSPLHF. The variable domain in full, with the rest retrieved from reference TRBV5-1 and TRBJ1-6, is KAGVTQTPRYLIKTRGQQVTLSCSPISGHRSVSWYQQTPGQGLQFLFEYFSETQRNKGNFPGRFSGRQFSNSRSEMNVSTLELGDSALYLCASSLAARSPLHFGNGTRLTVT.

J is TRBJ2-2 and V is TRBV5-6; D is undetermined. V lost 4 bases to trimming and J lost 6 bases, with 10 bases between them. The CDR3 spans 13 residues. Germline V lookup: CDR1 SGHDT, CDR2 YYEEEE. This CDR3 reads CASSKTMPGELFF. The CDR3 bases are TGTGCCAGCAGCAAAACAATGCCCGGGGAGCTGTTTTTT.

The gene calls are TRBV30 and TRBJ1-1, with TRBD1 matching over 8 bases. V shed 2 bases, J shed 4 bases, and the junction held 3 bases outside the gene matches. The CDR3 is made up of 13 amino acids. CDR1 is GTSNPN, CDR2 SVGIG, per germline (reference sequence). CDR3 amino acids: CAWSPTGVTEAFF. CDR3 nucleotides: TGTGCCTGGAGTCCGACAGGGGTCACTGAAGCTTTCTTT.

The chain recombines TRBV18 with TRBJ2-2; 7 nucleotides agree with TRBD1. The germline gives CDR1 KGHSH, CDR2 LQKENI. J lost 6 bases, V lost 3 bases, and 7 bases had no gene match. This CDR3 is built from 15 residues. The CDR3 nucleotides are TGTGCCAGCTCACCCGAGTGGCAGGGGGCCGGGGAGCTGTTTTTT. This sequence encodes CASSPEWQGAGELFF.

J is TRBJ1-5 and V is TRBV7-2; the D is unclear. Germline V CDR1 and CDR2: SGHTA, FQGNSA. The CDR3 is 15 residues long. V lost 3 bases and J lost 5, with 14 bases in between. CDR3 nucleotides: TGTGCCAGCAGCTTTCGGGCCTCCGGGGATCAGCCCCAGCATTTT. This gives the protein CASSFRASGDQPQHF.

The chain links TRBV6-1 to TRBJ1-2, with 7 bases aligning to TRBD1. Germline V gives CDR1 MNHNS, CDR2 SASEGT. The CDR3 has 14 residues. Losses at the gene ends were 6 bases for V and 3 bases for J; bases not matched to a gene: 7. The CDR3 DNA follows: TGTGCCAGCAGGAAGGCGGGACAGCACTATGGCTACACCTTC. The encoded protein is CASRKAGQHYGYTF.

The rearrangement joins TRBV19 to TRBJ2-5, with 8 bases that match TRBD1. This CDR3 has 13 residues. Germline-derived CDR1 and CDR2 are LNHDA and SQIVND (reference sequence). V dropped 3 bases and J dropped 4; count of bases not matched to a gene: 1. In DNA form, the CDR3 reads TGTGCCAGTAGTATTACAGGGGGAGAGACCCAGTACTTC. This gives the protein CASSITGGETQYF.

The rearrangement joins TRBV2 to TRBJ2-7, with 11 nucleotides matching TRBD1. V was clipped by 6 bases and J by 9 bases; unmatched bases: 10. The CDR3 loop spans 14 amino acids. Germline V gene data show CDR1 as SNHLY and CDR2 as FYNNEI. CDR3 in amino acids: CASSRSGTGGRQYF. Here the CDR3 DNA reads TGTGCCAGCAGCCGTTCCGGGACAGGGGGACGGCAGTACTTC.

This CDR3 is CASSTGLAGTYNEQFF. Written as DNA, the CDR3 is TGCGCCAGCAGCACAGGACTAGCGGGGACCTACAATGAGCAGTTCTTC. The chain has TRBV5-1 and TRBJ2-1; TRBD2 matches at 12 bases. The CDR3 totals 16 residues. V lost 4 bases and J lost 2; bases outside the gene matches: 4. Germline-derived CDR1 and CDR2 are SGHRS and YFSETQ.

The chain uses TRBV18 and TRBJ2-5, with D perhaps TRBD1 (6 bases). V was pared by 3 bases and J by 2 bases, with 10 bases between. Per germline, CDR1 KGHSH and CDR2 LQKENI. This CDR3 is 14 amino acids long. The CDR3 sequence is CASSPTRGQETQYF. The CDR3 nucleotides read TGTGCCAGCTCACCGACCAGGGGTCAAGAGACCCAGTACTTC.

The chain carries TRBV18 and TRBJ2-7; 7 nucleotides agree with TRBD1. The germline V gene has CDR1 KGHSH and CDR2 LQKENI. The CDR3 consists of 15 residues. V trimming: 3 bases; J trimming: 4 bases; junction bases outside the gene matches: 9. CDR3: CASSPLTGWQYEQYF. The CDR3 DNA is TGTGCCAGCTCACCCCTGACAGGGTGGCAGTACGAGCAGTACTTC.

CDR3 in DNA: TGTGCCAGCAGTTTCAGGGGGCATGGAACTGAAGCTTTCTTT. Its translation is CASSFRGHGTEAFF. The chain joins TRBV28 to TRBJ1-1; 8 positions match TRBD1. CDR3 length: 14 amino acids. V lost 3 bases and J lost 5; bases outside the gene matches: 5. The germline CDR1 and CDR2 sequences are MDHEN and SYDVKM.

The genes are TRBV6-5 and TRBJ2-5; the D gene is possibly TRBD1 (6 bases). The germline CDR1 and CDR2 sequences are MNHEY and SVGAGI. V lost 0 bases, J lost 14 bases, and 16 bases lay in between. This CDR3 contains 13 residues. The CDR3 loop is CASSYSSRTVYYF. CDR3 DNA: TGTGCCAGCAGTTACTCGTCTAGGACAGTCTATTACTTC.

The CDR3, as DNA: TGTGCCAGCTGGGACAGGGGGCACGGGGAGCTGTTTTTT. Translated: CASWDRGHGELFF. The chain carries TRBV2 and TRBJ2-2, with TRBD1 matching 12 bases. The CDR3 length is 13 residues. The V gene's germline CDR1 is SNHLY and CDR2 FYNNEI. Unmatched junction bases numbered 2, after V lost 8 bases and J lost 7 bases.

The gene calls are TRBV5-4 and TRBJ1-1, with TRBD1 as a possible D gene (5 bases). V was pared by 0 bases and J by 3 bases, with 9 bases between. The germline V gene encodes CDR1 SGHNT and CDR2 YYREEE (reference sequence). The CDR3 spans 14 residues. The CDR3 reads CASSLGATDTEAFF. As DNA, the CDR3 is TGTGCCAGCAGCTTGGGTGCGACAGACACTGAAGCTTTCTTT.

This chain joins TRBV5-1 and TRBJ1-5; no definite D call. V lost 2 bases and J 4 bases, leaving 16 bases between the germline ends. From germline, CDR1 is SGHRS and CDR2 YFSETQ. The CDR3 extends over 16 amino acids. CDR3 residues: CASSFRPREENQPQHF. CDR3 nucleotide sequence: TGCGCCAGCAGCTTTAGACCACGGGAGGAAAATCAGCCCCAGCATTTT.

CDR3 amino acids: CASSEPSRAGGGYTF. CDR3 in DNA: TGTGCCAGCAGTGAACCTTCTCGGGCAGGGGGCGGCTACACCTTC. The chain links TRBV6-1 to TRBJ1-2; 8 bases fit TRBD1. Germline trimming cut 2 bases from V and 8 bases from J; bases unmatched to any gene: 10. This CDR3 has 15 amino acids. CDR1 is MNHNS, CDR2 SASEGT, per germline.